The rows below give T cell receptor beta chains drawn from one sample of a study of blood T cell repertoires in COVID-19. Produced via immunoSEQ multiplex PCR; TCRdb's table is partial and in-frame only. The data show 350,000 to 400,000 clones, roughly 84% seen once. The specimen was PBMCs or T cells enriched from blood (not recorded which). Every receptor here comes from a woman aged 30 to 39 who had recovered from COVID-19. Both conserved end residues are part of each CDR3. Fields, in order: clone size, V gene, J gene, D gene, CDR3 DNA, CDR3 protein. The D gene is left open where the match is weak. A row's size may be missing; if present it is once, few, many or a size class.

abundance: .; v_gene: TRBV7-2; j_gene: TRBJ2-3; d_gene: .; CDR3nt: TGTGCCAGCAGCCCCAGGGTCAGCACAGATACGCAGTATTTT; CDR3aa: CASSPRVSTDTQYF
abundance: .; v_gene: TRBV2; j_gene: TRBJ2-7; d_gene: TRBD1; CDR3nt: TGTGCCAGCAGTGACCCCCGACAGGGGGGGACCTACGAGCAGTACTTC; CDR3aa: CASSDPRQGGTYEQYF
abundance: .; v_gene: TRBV15; j_gene: TRBJ2-6; d_gene: .; CDR3nt: TGTGCCACCAGCAGAGGTACAATCTCTGGGGCCAACGTCCTGACTTTC; CDR3aa: CATSRGTISGANVLTF
abundance: .; v_gene: TRBV19; j_gene: TRBJ1-1; d_gene: TRBD1; CDR3nt: TGTGCCAGTAGTCCAATCGACAGGGACGCTGAAGCTTTCTTT; CDR3aa: CASSPIDRDAEAFF
abundance: .; v_gene: TRBV2; j_gene: TRBJ2-4; d_gene: .; CDR3nt: TGTGCCAGCAGTGTGTCAGTCAAAAACATTCAGTACTTC; CDR3aa: CASSVSVKNIQYF
abundance: .; v_gene: TRBV7-9; j_gene: TRBJ2-3; d_gene: .; CDR3nt: TGTGCCAGCAGCACTAGACAGGCAGAGACAGATACGCAGTATTTT; CDR3aa: CASSTRQAETDTQYF
abundance: .; v_gene: TRBV11-2; j_gene: TRBJ1-3; d_gene: .; CDR3nt: TGTGCCAGCAGCTTAGAGCGGATCCCTGGAAACACCATATATTTT; CDR3aa: CASSLERIPGNTIYF
abundance: .; v_gene: TRBV5-1; j_gene: TRBJ1-3; d_gene: .; CDR3nt: TGCGCCAGCAGCTTGGCCGGGATGGGAAACACCATATATTTT; CDR3aa: CASSLAGMGNTIYF
abundance: .; v_gene: TRBV6-7; j_gene: TRBJ2-7; d_gene: TRBD2; CDR3nt: TGTGCCCCAGGGGCGGGGACTAGCGGGCCCTACGAGCAGTACTTC; CDR3aa: CAPGAGTSGPYEQYF
abundance: .; v_gene: TRBV25-1; j_gene: TRBJ1-2; d_gene: TRBD1; CDR3nt: TGTGCCAGCAGTGAAGACAGGGGTCACTATGGCTACACCTTC; CDR3aa: CASSEDRGHYGYTF
abundance: .; v_gene: TRBV19; j_gene: TRBJ1-1; d_gene: TRBD1; CDR3nt: TGTGCCAGTAGTAGGACAGGGATGAACACTGAAGCTTTCTTT; CDR3aa: CASSRTGMNTEAFF
abundance: .; v_gene: TRBV28; j_gene: TRBJ2-3; d_gene: TRBD2; CDR3nt: TGTGCCAGCAGTCTTCTTCCGGGACTAGCGGGAGCAGATACGCAGTATTTT; CDR3aa: CASSLLPGLAGADTQYF
abundance: .; v_gene: TRBV2; j_gene: TRBJ2-3; d_gene: TRBD2; CDR3nt: TGTGCCAGCAGCGAGGGGACTAGCGGGTGGGATACGCAGTATTTT; CDR3aa: CASSEGTSGWDTQYF
abundance: .; v_gene: TRBV9; j_gene: TRBJ2-5; d_gene: .; CDR3nt: TGTGCCAGCAGCGCCGAGAGGGGGTCTCGCTTTCAAGAGACCCAGTACTTC; CDR3aa: CASSAERGSRFQETQYF
abundance: few; v_gene: TRBV3-1/TRBV3-2; j_gene: TRBJ1-6; d_gene: TRBD1; CDR3nt: TGTGCCAGCAGCCTACAGGGGCCCGGTTCACCCCTCCACTTT; CDR3aa: CASSLQGPGSPLHF
abundance: .; v_gene: TRBV2; j_gene: TRBJ2-7; d_gene: TRBD1; CDR3nt: TGTGCCAGCAGTGCCGGGACAGCTTACTACGAGCAGTACTTC; CDR3aa: CASSAGTAYYEQYF
abundance: once; v_gene: TRBV28; j_gene: TRBJ2-2; d_gene: TRBD1; CDR3nt: TGTGCCAGCATTACCGGGACAGGGATCGGGGAGCTGTTTTTT; CDR3aa: CASITGTGIGELFF
abundance: .; v_gene: TRBV29-1; j_gene: TRBJ2-1; d_gene: .; CDR3nt: TGCAGCGGTGGGGGCGGGGGCAATGAGCAGTTCTTC; CDR3aa: CSGGGGGNEQFF
abundance: few; v_gene: TRBV12-3/TRBV12-4; j_gene: TRBJ1-2; d_gene: .; CDR3nt: TGTGCCAGCAGTTTGGGGGGGAACTATGGCTACACCTTC; CDR3aa: CASSLGGNYGYTF
abundance: .; v_gene: TRBV10-3; j_gene: TRBJ1-2; d_gene: .; CDR3nt: TGTGCCATCAGTGAGTCTCCAGGGGTCTATGGCTACACCTTC; CDR3aa: CAISESPGVYGYTF
abundance: .; v_gene: TRBV7-9; j_gene: TRBJ1-2; d_gene: .; CDR3nt: TGTGCCAGCAGCGAATCGACAGCCGTTTATGGCTACACCTTC; CDR3aa: CASSESTAVYGYTF
abundance: once; v_gene: TRBV3-1/TRBV3-2; j_gene: TRBJ1-6; d_gene: TRBD1; CDR3nt: TGTGCCAGCAGCCAAGGTGGGACAGCACCCCTCCACTTT; CDR3aa: CASSQGGTAPLHF
abundance: .; v_gene: TRBV3-1/TRBV3-2; j_gene: TRBJ2-7; d_gene: .; CDR3nt: TGTGCCAGCAGCCATGACAGCTTCCCTAACTACGAGCAGTACTTC; CDR3aa: CASSHDSFPNYEQYF
abundance: .; v_gene: TRBV6-6; j_gene: TRBJ1-1; d_gene: .; CDR3nt: TGTGCCAGCGCTATTGGACAGATGAACACTGAAGCTTTCTTT; CDR3aa: CASAIGQMNTEAFF
abundance: .; v_gene: TRBV9; j_gene: TRBJ2-5; d_gene: .; CDR3nt: TGTGCCAGCAACCCAGGCGGGGGCGAGGGGCTGCAGTACTTC; CDR3aa: CASNPGGGEGLQYF
abundance: once; v_gene: TRBV4-1; j_gene: TRBJ1-2; d_gene: .; CDR3nt: TGCGCCAGCAGTCCGGGACATTCGTTTAACTATGGCTACACCTTC; CDR3aa: CASSPGHSFNYGYTF
abundance: once; v_gene: TRBV19; j_gene: TRBJ1-5; d_gene: .; CDR3nt: TGTGCCAGTAGTATAGCCGCGGTTCAGCCCCAGCATTTT; CDR3aa: CASSIAAVQPQHF
abundance: .; v_gene: TRBV7-9; j_gene: TRBJ1-2; d_gene: .; CDR3nt: TGTGCCAGCAGCTTCGATCTATTGTATGGCTACACCTTC; CDR3aa: CASSFDLLYGYTF
abundance: .; v_gene: TRBV24-1; j_gene: TRBJ2-3; d_gene: .; CDR3nt: TGTGCCACCAGTGACCCCGGTGAGCCCGGGGGCACAGATACGCAGTATTTT; CDR3aa: CATSDPGEPGGTDTQYF
abundance: .; v_gene: TRBV11-1; j_gene: TRBJ2-1; d_gene: .; CDR3nt: TGTGCCAGCAGCTTCTTGCCTAGTCGGTCCAATGAGCAGTTCTTC; CDR3aa: CASSFLPSRSNEQFF
abundance: .; v_gene: TRBV18; j_gene: TRBJ2-7; d_gene: .; CDR3nt: TGTGCCAGCTCACCACGCGGGACAGCGTACGAGCAGTACTTC; CDR3aa: CASSPRGTAYEQYF
abundance: .; v_gene: TRBV5-1; j_gene: TRBJ2-1; d_gene: TRBD2; CDR3nt: TGCGCCAGCAGCTTGTGGCTAGCGGGACTAAATGAGCAGTTCTTC; CDR3aa: CASSLWLAGLNEQFF
abundance: .; v_gene: TRBV19; j_gene: TRBJ1-3; d_gene: .; CDR3nt: TGTGCCAGTAGCTCGACTGTCTCTGGAAACACCATATATTTT; CDR3aa: CASSSTVSGNTIYF
abundance: .; v_gene: TRBV27; j_gene: TRBJ2-1; d_gene: .; CDR3nt: TGTGCCAGCAGTTTGAGAACTATACCGGATGAGCAGTTCTTC; CDR3aa: CASSLRTIPDEQFF
abundance: .; v_gene: TRBV7-7; j_gene: TRBJ2-5; d_gene: TRBD2; CDR3nt: TGTGCTAGCAGCTTAGCCCCGGGACTAGCGGAGACCCAGTACTTC; CDR3aa: CASSLAPGLAETQYF
abundance: .; v_gene: TRBV7-8; j_gene: TRBJ2-7; d_gene: TRBD1; CDR3nt: TGTGCCAGCAGCTTAACAGGGGGTTACGAGCAGTACTTC; CDR3aa: CASSLTGGYEQYF
abundance: .; v_gene: TRBV19; j_gene: TRBJ2-4; d_gene: .; CDR3nt: TGTGCCAGTGTCCAGGGACGCGGGGACATTCAGTACTTC; CDR3aa: CASVQGRGDIQYF
abundance: .; v_gene: TRBV7-6; j_gene: TRBJ2-3; d_gene: .; CDR3nt: TGTGCCAGCAGCCCCCAGATCACAGATACGCAGTATTTT; CDR3aa: CASSPQITDTQYF
abundance: .; v_gene: TRBV6-5; j_gene: TRBJ2-7; d_gene: TRBD1; CDR3nt: TGTGCCAGCAGTTGGACAGGGACCGGGCAAAACTACGAGCAGTACTTC; CDR3aa: CASSWTGTGQNYEQYF
abundance: .; v_gene: TRBV28; j_gene: TRBJ1-2; d_gene: .; CDR3nt: TGTGCCAGCAGGCATAGAGACACCACCAACTATGGCTACACCTTC; CDR3aa: CASRHRDTTNYGYTF
abundance: .; v_gene: TRBV24-1; j_gene: TRBJ2-7; d_gene: TRBD2; CDR3nt: TGTGCCACCAGTGGTGGCGGGAGTGGGTACGAGCAGTACTTC; CDR3aa: CATSGGGSGYEQYF
abundance: .; v_gene: TRBV2; j_gene: TRBJ2-5; d_gene: TRBD1; CDR3nt: TGTGCCAGCAGTGCCGGACAGGAAGAGACCCAGTACTTC; CDR3aa: CASSAGQEETQYF
abundance: .; v_gene: TRBV11-2; j_gene: TRBJ2-2; d_gene: .; CDR3nt: TGTGCCAGCAGCTTAGGGTCCGGGGGCACCGGGGAGCTGTTTTTT; CDR3aa: CASSLGSGGTGELFF
abundance: .; v_gene: TRBV24-1; j_gene: TRBJ2-1; d_gene: TRBD2; CDR3nt: TGTGCCACCAGTGATAGGACTAGGGGTGGGAGTGGTGAGCAGTTCTTC; CDR3aa: CATSDRTRGGSGEQFF
abundance: few; v_gene: TRBV6-5; j_gene: TRBJ1-3; d_gene: .; CDR3nt: TGTGCCAGCAGTTACAGGCAGGCCCTAGGAAACACCATATATTTT; CDR3aa: CASSYRQALGNTIYF
abundance: .; v_gene: TRBV5-4; j_gene: TRBJ2-1; d_gene: TRBD2; CDR3nt: TGTGCCAGCAGCGGGACTAAATGGGGGTTCTTC; CDR3aa: CASSGTKWGFF
abundance: .; v_gene: TRBV6-1; j_gene: TRBJ1-1; d_gene: .; CDR3nt: TGTGCCAGCAGTCCCCCCGGGAGTACTGAAGCTTTCTTT; CDR3aa: CASSPPGSTEAFF
abundance: .; v_gene: TRBV2; j_gene: TRBJ2-2; d_gene: TRBD2; CDR3nt: TGTGCCAGCAGGGGGACTAGCTTCAACACCGGGGAGCTGTTTTTT; CDR3aa: CASRGTSFNTGELFF
abundance: .; v_gene: TRBV5-1; j_gene: TRBJ1-6; d_gene: TRBD1; CDR3nt: TGCGCCAGCAGCTGGACCGGGACAGGGAGCTATAATTCACCCCTCCACTTT; CDR3aa: CASSWTGTGSYNSPLHF
abundance: .; v_gene: TRBV28; j_gene: TRBJ2-7; d_gene: TRBD2; CDR3nt: TGTGCCAGCAGTTTATATAGACTAGCGGGGACCTACGAGCAGTACTTC; CDR3aa: CASSLYRLAGTYEQYF
abundance: .; v_gene: TRBV4-1; j_gene: TRBJ2-1; d_gene: .; CDR3nt: TGCGCCAGCAGCCAAGATCGCAGTGAGCAGTTCTTC; CDR3aa: CASSQDRSEQFF
abundance: .; v_gene: TRBV12-5; j_gene: TRBJ1-2; d_gene: .; CDR3nt: TGTGCTAGTGGCCCCCCCGGGGGGGATGGCTACACCTTC; CDR3aa: CASGPPGGDGYTF
abundance: .; v_gene: TRBV12-2; j_gene: TRBJ1-1; d_gene: .; CDR3nt: TGTGCAAGTCGCTCCACGGCCGGACAGACTGAAGCTTTCTTT; CDR3aa: CASRSTAGQTEAFF
abundance: few; v_gene: TRBV4-1; j_gene: TRBJ1-2; d_gene: .; CDR3nt: TGCGCCAGCAGCCAATCGGACAGTTCTAACTATGGCTACACCTTC; CDR3aa: CASSQSDSSNYGYTF
abundance: .; v_gene: TRBV5-6; j_gene: TRBJ1-3; d_gene: TRBD1; CDR3nt: TGTGCCAGCAGCTCCGGGACAGACGGAAACACCATATATTTT; CDR3aa: CASSSGTDGNTIYF
abundance: .; v_gene: TRBV28; j_gene: TRBJ1-6; d_gene: .; CDR3nt: TGTGCCAGCAGTTTACAGGGTTTTAGGAATTCACCCCTCCACTTT; CDR3aa: CASSLQGFRNSPLHF
abundance: .; v_gene: TRBV6-5; j_gene: TRBJ2-2; d_gene: .; CDR3nt: TGTGCCAGCAGTCCGGGACACTCGAACACCGGGGAGCTGTTTTTT; CDR3aa: CASSPGHSNTGELFF
abundance: .; v_gene: TRBV11-1; j_gene: TRBJ2-1; d_gene: .; CDR3nt: TGTGCCAGCAGCTTTAAGCGGGCTAATGAGCAGTTCTTC; CDR3aa: CASSFKRANEQFF
abundance: once; v_gene: TRBV6-5; j_gene: TRBJ2-3; d_gene: TRBD2; CDR3nt: TGTGCCAGCAGTTCGAGCGGGAGTTGGACAGATACGCAGTATTTT; CDR3aa: CASSSSGSWTDTQYF
abundance: .; v_gene: TRBV7-9; j_gene: TRBJ1-2; d_gene: .; CDR3nt: TGTGCCAGCAGCCCTGGCGTGGACAGTGCCGTCTCCTTCTATGGCTACACCTTC; CDR3aa: CASSPGVDSAVSFYGYTF